These 12 T cell receptor beta chains were sequenced from one sample in a study of beta chain features in type 1 diabetes. The sequenced template was cDNA made from the entire isolated RNA. TCRdb keeps only in-frame clones here, not all; method: immunoSEQ multiplex PCR. The sample holds some 900,000 clones, 15% to 20% seen once. Specimen: naive CD4+ T cells from blood. Receptors originate from a woman under 30 in good health.

This clone was counted between two and nine times. The chain employs TRBV28 and TRBJ2-7, with 9 bases fitting TRBD1. J gave up 6 bases and V 5 bases, and 14 bases lay outside the gene matches. The CDR3 runs to 16 residues. Germline-derived CDR1 and CDR2 are MDHEN and SYDVKM. The CDR3 bases are TGTGCCAGCAGTCCGATGCCCCTTCGGACAGGGGCCGAGCAGTACTTC. It codes for CASSPMPLRTGAEQYF.

V is TRBV9 and J is TRBJ1-3; D unclear. The CDR3 is 14 amino acids. From germline, CDR1 is SGDLS and CDR2 YYNGEE. Between the trimmed V and J ends, which lost 0 bases and 0 bases, there was a span of 4 bases. The chain's CDR3 is CASSVDNSGNTIYF. The CDR3 bases are TGTGCCAGCAGCGTAGATAACTCTGGAAACACCATATATTTT.

The chain carries TRBV7-9 and TRBJ2-3; D uncertain. Trimming removed 8 bases at V and 0 bases at J, with 9 bases between. CDR1 and CDR2 from the germline V gene are SEHNR and FQNEAQ (reference sequence). CDR3 size: 13 residues. CDR3 in DNA: TGTGCCAGCTACTCGTCTAGCACAGATACGCAGTATTTT. It yields the protein CASYSSSTDTQYF.

In DNA form, the CDR3 reads TGTGCCAGCAGCGTCCCGGGCAGCGGCACAGATACGCAGTATTTT. It encodes CASSVPGSGTDTQYF. V and J are TRBV11-2 and TRBJ2-3; the D is unclear. Germline V gene sequence: CDR1 SGHAT, CDR2 FQNNGV. The V end was cut by 5 bases, the J end by 1 base, with 13 bases between. The CDR3 is 15 amino acids.

This clone was detected a few times. At the DNA level, this CDR3 is encoded by other sequences in the same sample as well. The CDR3 is CASSIGQNTGELFF. CDR3 nucleotides: TGTGCCAGTAGTATTGGGCAGAACACCGGGGAGCTGTTTTTT. The chain links TRBV19 to TRBJ2-2; D is uncertain. V lost 3 bases and J lost 1, with 6 bases in between. The CDR3 consists of 14 residues. CDR1 LNHDA and CDR2 SQIVND come from the germline V gene (reference sequence).

This clone has only a few counts. This chain connects TRBV19 to TRBJ2-5; maybe TRBD2 (6 bases). The germline V and J ends were trimmed by 3 bases and 5 bases, with 13 bases remaining between them. The CDR3 is made up of 14 amino acids. CDR1 LNHDA and CDR2 SQIVND come from the germline V gene (reference sequence). DNA for the CDR3: TGTGCCAGTAGTATTTTCTCCGGGAGCGAGACCCAGTACTTC. Amino acids: CASSIFSGSETQYF.

The chain joins TRBV29-1 to TRBJ1-2, with D perhaps TRBD1 (5 bases). This CDR3 has 13 residues. The V end was cut by 4 bases, the J end by 2 bases, with 11 bases between. Germline CDR1 is SQVTM and CDR2 is ANQGSEA. CDR3 protein: CSVGQGLNYGYTF. The DNA of the CDR3 is TGCAGCGTTGGCCAGGGACTCAACTATGGCTACACCTTC.

The chain uses TRBV7-2 and TRBJ2-6, with 10 bases identical to TRBD1. Germline V lookup: CDR1 SGHTA, CDR2 FQGNSA. This CDR3 spans 19 amino acids. Trimming took 5 bases from V and 1 from J; bases not matched to a gene: 11. The CDR3 sequence: CASSPSTRQGASGANVLTF. As DNA, the CDR3 is TGTGCCAGCAGCCCCAGCACCCGACAGGGGGCGTCTGGGGCCAACGTCCTGACTTTC. Combining the CDR3 with reference TRBV7-2 and TRBJ2-6 gives the whole variable domain GAGVSQSPSNKVTEKGKDVELRCDPISGHTALYWYRQSLGQGLEFLIYFQGNSAPDKSGLPSDRFSAERTGGSVSTLTIQRTQQEDSAVYLCASSPSTRQGASGANVLTFGAGSRLTVL.

In this sample, this clone turned up a few times. Distinct nucleotide sequences in the sample also encode this CDR3. The V gene is TRBV4-3, the J gene TRBJ2-1; D gene uncertain. Trimming left V 0 bases short and J 2 bases short, with 2 bases between. Germline loops: CDR1 LGHNA, CDR2 YSLEER. This CDR3 region has 13 residues. The CDR3 DNA is TGCGCCAGCAGCCAAGACACCTACAATGAGCAGTTCTTC. Its translation is CASSQDTYNEQFF.

This clone was picked up a small number of times. The V and J genes are TRBV5-1 and TRBJ2-1; D perhaps matches TRBD1 (7 bases). CDR3 size: 16 residues. Germline CDR1 and CDR2: SGHRS and YFSETQ. V was shortened by 2 bases and J by 11 bases, with 23 bases between the two germline ends. The CDR3 bases are TGCGCCAGCAGCTTCCAGCGACAGGGAGGAATCTTACAGCAGTTCTTC. Its protein is CASSFQRQGGILQQFF.

The V gene is TRBV19, the J gene TRBJ2-7; D ambiguous. Germline-derived CDR1 and CDR2 are LNHDA and SQIVND (reference sequence). V shed 0 bases and J shed 2 bases, with 11 bases lying between them. The CDR3 sequence is 15 residues long. CDR3: CASSIDSASPYEQYF. The CDR3 coding sequence is TGTGCCAGTAGTATAGATTCGGCAAGCCCCTACGAGCAGTACTTC.

The chain couples TRBV15 to TRBJ1-3; D remains ambiguous. CDR1 is LNHNV, CDR2 YYDKDF, per germline (reference sequence). V lost 1 base and J lost 0, with 7 bases in between. The CDR3 has 15 residues. The CDR3 region is CATSRGTASGNTIYF. CDR3 nucleotides: TGTGCCACCAGCAGAGGAACCGCCTCTGGAAACACCATATATTTT. Together with reference TRBV15 and TRBJ1-3, the CDR3 gives the full variable domain: DAMVIQNPRYQVTQFGKPVTLSCSQTLNHNVMYWYQQKSSQAPKLLFHYYDKDFNNEADTPDNFQSRRPNTSFCFLDIRSPGLGDTAMYLCATSRGTASGNTIYFGEGSWLTVV.